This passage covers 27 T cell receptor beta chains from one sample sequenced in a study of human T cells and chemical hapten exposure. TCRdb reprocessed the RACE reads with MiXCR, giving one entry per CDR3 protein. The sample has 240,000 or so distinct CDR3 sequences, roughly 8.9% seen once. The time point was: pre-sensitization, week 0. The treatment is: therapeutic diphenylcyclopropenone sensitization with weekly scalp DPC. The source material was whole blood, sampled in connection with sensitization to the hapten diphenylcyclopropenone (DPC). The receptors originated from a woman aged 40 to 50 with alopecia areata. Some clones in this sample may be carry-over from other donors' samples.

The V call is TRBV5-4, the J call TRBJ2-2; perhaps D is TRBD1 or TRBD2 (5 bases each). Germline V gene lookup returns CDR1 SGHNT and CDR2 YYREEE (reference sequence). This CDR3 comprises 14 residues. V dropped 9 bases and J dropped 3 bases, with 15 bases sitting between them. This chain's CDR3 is CATRGERDTGELFF. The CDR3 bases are TGTGCCACCCGGGGCGAAAGAGACACCGGGGAGCTGTTTTTT.

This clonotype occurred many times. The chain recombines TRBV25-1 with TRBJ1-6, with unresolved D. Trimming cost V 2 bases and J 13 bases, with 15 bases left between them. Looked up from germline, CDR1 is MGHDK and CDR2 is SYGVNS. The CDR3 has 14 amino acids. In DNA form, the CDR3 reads TGTGCCAGCAGTGAAGACCGTATCACCTCTCCCCTCCACTTT. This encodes CASSEDRITSPLHF.

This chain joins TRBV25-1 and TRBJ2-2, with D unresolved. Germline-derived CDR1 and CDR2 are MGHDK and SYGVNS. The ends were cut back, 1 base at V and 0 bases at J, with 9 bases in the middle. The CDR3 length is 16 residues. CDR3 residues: CASSEFAGPNTGELFF. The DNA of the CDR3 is TGTGCCAGCAGTGAATTTGCTGGCCCGAACACCGGGGAGCTGTTTTTT.

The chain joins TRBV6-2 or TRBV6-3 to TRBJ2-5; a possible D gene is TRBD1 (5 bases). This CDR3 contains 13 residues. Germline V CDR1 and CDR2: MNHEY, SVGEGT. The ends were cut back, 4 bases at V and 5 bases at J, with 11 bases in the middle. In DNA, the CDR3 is TGTGCCAGCAGTTCGCAGGGTTCTGAGACCCAGTACTTC. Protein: CASSSQGSETQYF.

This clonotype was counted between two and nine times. The DNA of the CDR3 is TGTGCCAGCAGTTTAGATGCGGGATTCGAGACCCAGTACTTC. Translated: CASSLDAGFETQYF. The V and J genes are TRBV12-3 or TRBV12-4 and TRBJ2-5; possible D gene TRBD2, 6 bases. The CDR3 totals 14 residues. V lost 1 base and J lost 5, with 11 bases in between.

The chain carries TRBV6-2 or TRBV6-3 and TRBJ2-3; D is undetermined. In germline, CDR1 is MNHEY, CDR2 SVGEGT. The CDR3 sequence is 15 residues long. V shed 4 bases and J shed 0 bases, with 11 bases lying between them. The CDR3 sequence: CASSSRRTSTDTQYF. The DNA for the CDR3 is TGTGCCAGCAGTTCCCGGCGAACTAGCACAGATACGCAGTATTTT.

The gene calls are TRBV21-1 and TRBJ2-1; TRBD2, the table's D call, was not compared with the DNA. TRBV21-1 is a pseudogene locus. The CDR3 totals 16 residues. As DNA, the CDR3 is TGTGCCAGCAGCAAAGCTAGCGGGAGGGACGGCAATGAGCAGTTCTTC. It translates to CASSKASGRDGNEQFF.

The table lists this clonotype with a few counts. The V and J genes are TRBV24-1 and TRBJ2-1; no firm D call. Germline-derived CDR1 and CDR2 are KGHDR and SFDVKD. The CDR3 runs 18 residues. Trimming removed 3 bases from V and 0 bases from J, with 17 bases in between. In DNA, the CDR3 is TGTGCCACCAGTGATGCCTCTACCGCGGCAGACTCCTACAATGAGCAGTTCTTC. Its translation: CATSDASTAADSYNEQFF.

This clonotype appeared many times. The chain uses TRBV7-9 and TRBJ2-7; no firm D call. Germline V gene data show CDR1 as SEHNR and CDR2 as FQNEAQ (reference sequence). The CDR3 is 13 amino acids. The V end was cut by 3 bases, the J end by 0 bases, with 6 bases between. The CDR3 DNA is TGTGCCAGCAGCTTGACCTCCTCCTACGAGCAGTACTTC. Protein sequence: CASSLTSSYEQYF.

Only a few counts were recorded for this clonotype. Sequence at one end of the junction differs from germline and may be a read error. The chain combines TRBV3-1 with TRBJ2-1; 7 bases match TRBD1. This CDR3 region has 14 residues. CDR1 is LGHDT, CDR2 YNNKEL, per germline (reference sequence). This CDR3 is CASSQGQGVNEQFF. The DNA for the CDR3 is TGTGCCAGCAGCCAAGGACAGGGTGTCAATGAACAGTTCTTC.

The CDR3 DNA follows: TGTGCCAGCAGCGGGACACGATACACCGGGGAGCTGTTTTTT. Its translation: CASSGTRYTGELFF. This rearrangement joins TRBV6-5 to TRBJ2-2; tentatively, D is TRBD1 (6 bases). CDR1 and CDR2 (germline): MNHEY, SVGAGI. The V gene lost 6 bases and the J gene lost 3 bases, with 11 bases spanning the gap. The CDR3 runs to 14 residues.

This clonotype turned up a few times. The CDR3: CASSFKGASTDTQYF. CDR3 bases: TGTGCCAGCAGTTTCAAGGGGGCGAGCACAGATACGCAGTATTTT. The chain links TRBV27 to TRBJ2-3; 7 bases are shared with TRBD1. In germline, CDR1 is MNHEY, CDR2 SMNVEV (reference sequence). V gave up 3 bases and J gave up 0 bases; unmatched junction bases: 3. The CDR3 consists of 15 residues.

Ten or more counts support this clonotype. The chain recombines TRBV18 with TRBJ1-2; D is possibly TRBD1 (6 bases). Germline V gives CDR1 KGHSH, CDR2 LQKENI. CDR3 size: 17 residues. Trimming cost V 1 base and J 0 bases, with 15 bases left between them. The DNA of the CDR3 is TGTGCCAGCTCACCACTCGCAGGGGAGTTTGCTAACTATGGCTACACCTTC. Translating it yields CASSPLAGEFANYGYTF.

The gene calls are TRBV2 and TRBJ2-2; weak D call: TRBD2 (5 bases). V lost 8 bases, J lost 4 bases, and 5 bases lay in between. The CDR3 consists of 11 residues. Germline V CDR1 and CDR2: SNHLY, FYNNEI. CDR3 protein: CASGSTGELFF. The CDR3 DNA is TGTGCCAGCGGGAGCACCGGGGAGCTGTTTTTT.

This chain's CDR3 is CASSESLREGYNEQFF. CDR3 sequence (DNA): TGTGCCAGCAGTGAATCTCTGCGGGAGGGCTACAATGAGCAGTTCTTC. J is TRBJ2-1 and V is TRBV25-1, with TRBD2 matching 9 bases. The CDR3 consists of 16 residues. V lost 1 base and J lost 3; bases outside the gene matches: 4. Germline V CDR1 and CDR2: MGHDK, SYGVNS. Using reference TRBV25-1 and TRBJ2-1 for the parts outside the CDR3, the full variable domain is EADIYQTPRYLVIGTGKKITLECSQTMGHDKMYWYQQDPGMELHLIHYSYGVNSTEKGDLSSESTVSRIRTEHFPLTLESARPSHTSQYLCASSESLREGYNEQFFGPGTRLTVL.

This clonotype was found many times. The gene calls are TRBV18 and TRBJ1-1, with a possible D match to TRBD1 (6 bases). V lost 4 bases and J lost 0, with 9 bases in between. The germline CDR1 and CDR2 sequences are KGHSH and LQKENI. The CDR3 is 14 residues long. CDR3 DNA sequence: TGTGCCAGCTCACTGGACAGTCTGAACACTGAAGCTTTCTTT. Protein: CASSLDSLNTEAFF.

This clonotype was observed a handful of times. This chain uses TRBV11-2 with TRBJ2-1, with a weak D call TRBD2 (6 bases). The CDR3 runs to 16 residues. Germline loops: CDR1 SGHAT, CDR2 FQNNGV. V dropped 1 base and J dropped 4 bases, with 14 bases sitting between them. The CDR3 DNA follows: TGTGCCAGCAGCTTAGCGACTAGTTCTTTTTACAATGAGCAGTTCTTC. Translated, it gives CASSLATSSFYNEQFF.

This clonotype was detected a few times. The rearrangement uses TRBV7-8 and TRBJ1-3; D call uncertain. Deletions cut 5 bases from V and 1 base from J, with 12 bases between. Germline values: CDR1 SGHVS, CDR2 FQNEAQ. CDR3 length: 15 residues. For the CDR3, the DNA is TGTGCCAGCAGCCCCCTTCGGGTATCTGGAAACACCATATATTTT. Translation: CASSPLRVSGNTIYF.

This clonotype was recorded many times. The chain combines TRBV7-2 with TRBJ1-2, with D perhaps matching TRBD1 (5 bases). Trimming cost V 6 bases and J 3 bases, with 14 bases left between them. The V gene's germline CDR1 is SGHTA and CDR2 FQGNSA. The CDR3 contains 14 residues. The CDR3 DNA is TGTGCCAGCAGTTTGTTCAGGGAGTACTATGGCTACACCTTC. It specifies CASSLFREYYGYTF.

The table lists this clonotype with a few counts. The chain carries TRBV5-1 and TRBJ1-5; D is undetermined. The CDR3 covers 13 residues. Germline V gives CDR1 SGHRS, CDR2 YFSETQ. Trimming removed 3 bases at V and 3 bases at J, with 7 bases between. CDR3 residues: CASSSGDNQPQHF. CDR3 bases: TGCGCCAGCAGCTCCGGCGACAATCAGCCCCAGCATTTT. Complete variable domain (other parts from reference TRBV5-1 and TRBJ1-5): KAGVTQTPRYLIKTRGQQVTLSCSPISGHRSVSWYQQTPGQGLQFLFEYFSETQRNKGNFPGRFSGRQFSNSRSEMNVSTLELGDSALYLCASSSGDNQPQHFGDGTRLSIL.

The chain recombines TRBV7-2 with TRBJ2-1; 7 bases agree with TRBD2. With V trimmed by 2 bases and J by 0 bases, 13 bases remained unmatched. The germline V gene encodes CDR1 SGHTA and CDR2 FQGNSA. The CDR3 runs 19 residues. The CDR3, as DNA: TGTGCCAGCAGCTTAAGCGGGGTAGCGGGCGCTCCCTCCTACAATGAGCAGTTCTTC. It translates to CASSLSGVAGAPSYNEQFF.

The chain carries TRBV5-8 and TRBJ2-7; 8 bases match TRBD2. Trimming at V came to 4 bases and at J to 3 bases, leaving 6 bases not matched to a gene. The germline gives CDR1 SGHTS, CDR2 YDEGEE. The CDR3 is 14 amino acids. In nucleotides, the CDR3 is TGTGCCAGCAGCCGGCGGACTAGCAACTACGAGCAGTACTTC. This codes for CASSRRTSNYEQYF. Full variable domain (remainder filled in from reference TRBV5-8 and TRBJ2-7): EAGVTQSPTHLIKTRGQQATLRCSPISGHTSVYWYQQALGLGLQFLLWYDEGEERNRGNFPPRFSGRQFPNYSSELNVNALELEDSALYLCASSRRTSNYEQYFGPGTRLTVT.

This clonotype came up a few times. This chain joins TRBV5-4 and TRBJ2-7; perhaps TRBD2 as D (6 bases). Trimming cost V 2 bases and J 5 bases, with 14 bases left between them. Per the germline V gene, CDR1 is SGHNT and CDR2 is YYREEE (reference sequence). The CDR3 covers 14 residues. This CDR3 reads CASSFGGMTDEQYF. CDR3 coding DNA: TGTGCCAGCAGCTTCGGGGGAATGACTGACGAGCAGTACTTC.

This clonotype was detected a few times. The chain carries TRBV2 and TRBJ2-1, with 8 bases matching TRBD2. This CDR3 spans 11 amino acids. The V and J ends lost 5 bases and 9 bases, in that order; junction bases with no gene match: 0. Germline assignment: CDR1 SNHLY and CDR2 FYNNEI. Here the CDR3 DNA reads TGTGCCAGCAGTCGGGAGGGTGAGCAGTTCTTC. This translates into CASSREGEQFF.

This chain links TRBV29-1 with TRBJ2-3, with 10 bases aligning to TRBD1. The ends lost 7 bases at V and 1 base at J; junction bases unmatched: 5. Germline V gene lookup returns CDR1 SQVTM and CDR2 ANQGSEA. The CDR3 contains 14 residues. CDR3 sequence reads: CSAAGTGGTDTQYF. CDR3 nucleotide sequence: TGCAGCGCCGCGGGGACAGGGGGCACAGATACGCAGTATTTT.

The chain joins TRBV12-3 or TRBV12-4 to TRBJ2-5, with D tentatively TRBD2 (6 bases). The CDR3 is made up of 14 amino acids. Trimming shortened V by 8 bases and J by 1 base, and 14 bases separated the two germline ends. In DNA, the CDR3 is TGTGCCAGCTCAAAGGGACTTTTCCAAGAGACCCAGTACTTC. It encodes CASSKGLFQETQYF.

The CDR3 sequence: CASRTGYTNTGELFF. The CDR3 coding sequence is TGTGCCAGCAGGACAGGATATACTAACACCGGGGAGCTGTTTTTT. The chain is built from TRBV2 and TRBJ2-2; D may be TRBD1 (6 bases). Germline CDR1 SNHLY, CDR2 FYNNEI. CDR3 size: 15 residues. V was clipped by 6 bases and J by 2 bases, with 13 bases between them.